These 20 T cell receptor beta chains came from one sample sequenced in a study of shared clonotypes between healthy human individuals. Generated by immunoSEQ multiplex PCR, the TCRdb table keeps only in-frame clones and is missing some. The data contain 1.4 million to 1.5 million clones, around 95% of them seen just once; the ten biggest clones take up approximately 1.2%. The sample taken for sequencing was naive CD4+ T cells sorted from blood. Subset described: CD45RA+ positively selected. The receptor source for this set is a man aged 25-45 years in good health.

DNA for the CDR3: TGTGCCAGCAGCTCCGGACTAGTCAATGAGCAGTTCTTC. Its protein product is CASSSGLVNEQFF. V usage is TRBV7-9 and J usage is TRBJ2-1; 7 positions agree with TRBD2. CDR1 SEHNR and CDR2 FQNEAQ come from the germline V gene (reference sequence). With 4 bases clipped from V and 6 bases from J, the junction kept 3 bases outside the gene matches. The CDR3 covers 13 residues. The full variable domain, rest sourced from reference TRBV7-9 and TRBJ2-1, is DTGVSQNPRHKITKRGQNVTFRCDPISEHNRLYWYRQTLGQGPEFLTYFQNEAQLEKSRLLSDRFSAERPKGSFSTLEIQRTEQGDSAMYLCASSSGLVNEQFFGPGTRLTVL.

The rearrangement joins TRBV5-1 to TRBJ2-1; 15 nucleotides match TRBD2. V trimming: 7 bases; J trimming: 9 bases; junction bases outside the gene matches: 14. The CDR3 sequence is 17 residues long. CDR1 SGHRS and CDR2 YFSETQ come from the germline V gene. CDR3 in DNA: TGCGCCAGCGGAGATCGTTGGACTAGCGGGAGGGGAGGTGAGCAGTTCTTC. Protein product: CASGDRWTSGRGGEQFF.

On this clone itself: The sample has other DNA sequences that encode this CDR3 too. The V gene is TRBV5-1, the J gene TRBJ2-3; TRBD2 matches 7 bases. Germline CDR1 reads SGHRS; CDR2 reads YFSETQ. Trimming removed 0 bases from V and 0 bases from J; junction bases left unmatched: 4. This CDR3 has 16 amino acids. CDR3 in amino acids: CASSLALAESTDTQYF. The CDR3 DNA reads TGCGCCAGCAGCTTGGCCCTAGCGGAGAGCACAGATACGCAGTATTTT.

The chain uses TRBV10-3 and TRBJ2-7; D is undetermined. V dropped 8 bases and J dropped 3 bases, with 14 bases sitting between them. Germline V gives CDR1 ENHRY, CDR2 SYGVKD. The CDR3 has 13 residues. The CDR3 here is CAISDGKNYEQYF. The CDR3 DNA is TGTGCCATCTCGGACGGAAAAAACTACGAGCAGTACTTC.

This clone is a singleton in its sample. The chain couples TRBV5-1 to TRBJ2-2, with 9 bases aligning to TRBD2. V lost 4 bases and J lost 4; bases outside the gene matches: 8. Germline CDR1 and CDR2: SGHRS and YFSETQ. The CDR3 is 16 amino acids. The CDR3 spells CASSPSEAGGTGELFF. As DNA, the CDR3 is TGCGCCAGCAGCCCCTCCGAAGCGGGAGGCACCGGGGAGCTGTTTTTT.

This sequence joins TRBV7-9 and TRBJ2-7, with TRBD2 identical over 13 bases. V shed 5 bases and J 4 bases; nucleotides not matched to a gene: 5. CDR3 length equals 15 residues. Germline CDR1 reads SEHNR; CDR2 reads FQNEAQ (reference sequence). Written as DNA, the CDR3 is TGTGCCAGCAGCCCACTAGCGGGAGGGCCGTACGAGCAGTACTTC. It translates to CASSPLAGGPYEQYF.

The gene calls are TRBV7-9 and TRBJ2-7, with 9 bases matching TRBD2. V was pared by 2 bases and J by 7 bases, with 6 bases of the junction left unmatched. CDR3 length: 14 amino acids. The germline V gene encodes CDR1 SEHNR and CDR2 FQNEAQ (reference sequence). Written as DNA, the CDR3 is TGTGCCAGCAGCTTATGGCTAGCGGGATGGGAGCAGTACTTC. Amino acids: CASSLWLAGWEQYF.

The chain carries TRBV5-1 and TRBJ2-7; tentatively, D is TRBD1 (6 bases). This CDR3 has 12 amino acids. CDR1 is SGHRS, CDR2 YFSETQ, per germline. Trimming left V 5 bases short and J 6 bases short, with 12 bases between. CDR3 region: CASRGQHIEQYF. The CDR3 region has the DNA TGCGCCAGCAGAGGACAGCACATCGAGCAGTACTTC.

The chain carries TRBV6-5 and TRBJ2-7; the D gene is possibly TRBD1 (5 bases). Germline V lookup: CDR1 MNHEY, CDR2 SVGAGI. V lost 8 bases and J 3 bases, leaving 11 bases between the germline ends. The CDR3 runs 12 residues. CDR3 bases: TGTGCCAGCTCAGGGAAAGGCTACGAGCAGTACTTC. Its protein product is CASSGKGYEQYF.

The genes are TRBV18 and TRBJ2-7; TRBD2 agrees at 13 bases. Trimming at V came to 4 bases and at J to 3 bases, leaving 3 bases not matched to a gene. The germline CDR1 and CDR2 sequences are KGHSH and LQKENI. This CDR3 is 15 amino acids long. This CDR3 is CASSRTSGSIYEQYF. CDR3 nucleotides: TGTGCCAGCTCACGGACTAGCGGGAGTATCTACGAGCAGTACTTC.

The chain is built from TRBV10-3 and TRBJ1-5; D is undetermined. V lost 3 bases and J 7 bases, leaving 13 bases between the germline ends. The V gene's germline CDR1 is ENHRY and CDR2 SYGVKD. This CDR3 region has 14 residues. The CDR3 nucleotides are TGTGCCATCAGTGACCCCGCAGTTGGCCAGCCCCAGCATTTT. This sequence encodes CAISDPAVGQPQHF.

The genes are TRBV12-5 and TRBJ2-7; maybe TRBD2 (6 bases). Germline-derived CDR1 and CDR2 are LGHNT and FRNRAP. Trimming took off 0 bases at V and 6 bases at J, with 24 bases between the two ends. There are 18 residues in the CDR3. This CDR3 reads CASGLVRGSGTGRSEQYF. The CDR3 bases are TGTGCTAGTGGTTTGGTAAGGGGTAGCGGCACCGGACGGTCCGAGCAGTACTTC. Supplemented by reference TRBV12-5 and TRBJ2-7, the full variable domain reads DARVTQTPRHKVTEMGQEVTMRCQPILGHNTVFWYRQTMMQGLELLAYFRNRAPLDDSGMPKDRFSAEMPDATLATLKIQPSEPRDSAVYFCASGLVRGSGTGRSEQYFGPGTRLTVT.

This clone has a single count. This chain connects TRBV5-6 to TRBJ1-2, with a tentative D call TRBD1 (5 bases). The V end was cut by 4 bases, the J end by 2 bases, with 18 bases between. The CDR3 is 16 amino acids. Germline loops: CDR1 SGHDT, CDR2 YYEEEE. The DNA of the CDR3 is TGTGCCAGCAGCCCTGAACCCAGAGGGGACAACTATGGCTACACCTTC. This sequence encodes CASSPEPRGDNYGYTF.

The chain joins TRBV9 to TRBJ2-1, with 10 nucleotides matching TRBD2. The junction had 4 bases not matched to a gene; V was cut back by 3 bases and J by 4 bases. The CDR3 loop spans 15 amino acids. Germline CDR1 is SGDLS and CDR2 is YYNGEE. The CDR3 DNA reads as TGTGCCAGCAGCGCTAGCGGGAGTATATACAATGAGCAGTTCTTC. It is translated as CASSASGSIYNEQFF.

As to this clone: Within the sample, other DNA sequences also encode this same CDR3. The V and J genes are TRBV28 and TRBJ1-2; the D gene is possibly TRBD1 (5 bases). The CDR3 has 13 amino acids. The V end was cut by 3 bases, the J end by 3 bases, with 8 bases between. From germline, CDR1 is MDHEN and CDR2 SYDVKM. The DNA for the CDR3 is TGTGCCAGCAGTTTTGGAGGGGACTATGGCTACACCTTC. Protein product: CASSFGGDYGYTF.

This chain connects TRBV28 to TRBJ1-2, with D unresolved. The CDR3 is made up of 13 amino acids. V lost 3 bases and J lost 5, with 10 bases in between. CDR1 and CDR2 from the germline V gene are MDHEN and SYDVKM. In nucleotides, the CDR3 is TGTGCCAGCAGTTTTCCCCAGGATTATGGCTACACCTTC. It specifies CASSFPQDYGYTF.

The chain couples TRBV7-9 to TRBJ2-3, with TRBD1 identical over 7 bases. The length of the CDR3 is 16 residues. V lost 5 bases to trimming and J lost 4 bases; unmatched junction nucleotides: 12. The germline CDR1 and CDR2 sequences are SEHNR and FQNEAQ (reference sequence). Here the CDR3 DNA reads TGTGCCAGCAGCCCCTTGACAGGGAAAAGGGCAGATACGCAGTATTTT. Translated, it gives CASSPLTGKRADTQYF.

The V gene is TRBV30, the J gene TRBJ1-3, with 7 bases lining up with TRBD1. Germline V gene data show CDR1 as GTSNPN and CDR2 as SVGIG (reference sequence). CDR3 length: 15 amino acids. With V trimmed by 3 bases and J by 0 bases, 5 bases remained unmatched. The CDR3 spells CAWSPAGGSGNTIYF. The CDR3 coding sequence is TGTGCCTGGAGCCCGGCAGGGGGCTCTGGAAACACCATATATTTT.

The chain has TRBV5-1 and TRBJ2-2, with D tentatively TRBD2 (5 bases). This CDR3 is built from 15 residues. The germline CDR1 and CDR2 sequences are SGHRS and YFSETQ. V was clipped by 0 bases and J by 7 bases, with 13 bases between them. This CDR3 reads CASSLVSHRDGELFF. Written as DNA, the CDR3 is TGCGCCAGCAGCTTGGTGTCTCATCGGGACGGGGAGCTGTTTTTT.

The V gene is TRBV6-6, the J gene TRBJ1-5, with D uncertain. CDR3 length: 14 residues. V shed 7 bases and J shed 4 bases, with 14 bases lying between them. Germline CDR1 and CDR2: MNHNY and SVGAGI (reference sequence). The CDR3 DNA reads as TGTGCCAGCACCCCGGGGAGCGGGAATCAGCCCCAGCATTTT. This gives the protein CASTPGSGNQPQHF.